This record covers a single T cell receptor (beta chain). Its antigen is not known. This specimen belongs to a study of OX40 agonist ivuxolimab in advanced cancers. Study-level background: From about 23 to 85 years was the age range, with a mean of about 56 years, and around 83% were male. Study outcomes and limitations: In general, CD8+ T cells held more expanded clones than CD4+ did, on average.

TCRdb's table, derived via immunoSEQ multiplex PCR, lists solely in-frame clones and lacks some. The data show about 80,000 clones, around 86% seen once. V shed 1 base and J shed 3 bases, with 10 bases lying between them. CDR1 PRHDT and CDR2 FYEKMQ come from the germline V gene (reference sequence). There are 15 residues in the CDR3. V and J are TRBV13 and TRBJ2-4, with D possibly TRBD1 on 6 matching bases. Specimen: CD4+ or CD8+ T cells sorted from blood, collected in a trial of the OX40 agonist ivuxolimab. The receptor was derived from an adult with an advanced solid tumor such as melanoma, head and neck, liver or kidney cancer. The CDR3 loop reads CASSLAGASKNIQYF. The CDR3 DNA reads as TGTGCCAGCAGCTTAGCAGGGGCGAGCAAAAACATTCAGTACTTC.